This record covers a single TCR beta chain. Some clones are missing from TCRdb's copy, which holds only in-frame ones; the method was immunoSEQ multiplex PCR. Altogether 130,000 to 150,000 clones are present, around nine tenths being singletons, with the ten largest covering around 1.7%. V was cut by 9 bases and J by 2 bases, with 11 bases left in between. The CDR3 loop spans 13 amino acids. From germline, CDR1 is MNHEY and CDR2 SVGAGI. The data originate from a study of blood T cell repertoires in COVID-19. The sequence was collected from a woman in her fifties or sixties with acute or convalescent COVID-19. The genes are TRBV6-5 and TRBJ1-5; D uncertain. Sequenced sample: peripheral blood. CDR3 DNA: TGTGCCAGTGGGCCTTCCCGCAATCAGCCCCAGCATTTT. It yields the protein CASGPSRNQPQHF.